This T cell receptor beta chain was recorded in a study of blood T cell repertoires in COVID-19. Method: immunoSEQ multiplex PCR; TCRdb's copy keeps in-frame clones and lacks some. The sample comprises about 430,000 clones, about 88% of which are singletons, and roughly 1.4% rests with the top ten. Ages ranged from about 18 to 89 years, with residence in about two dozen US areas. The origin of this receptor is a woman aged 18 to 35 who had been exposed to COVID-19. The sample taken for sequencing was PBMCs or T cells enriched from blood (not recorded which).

This chain's CDR3 is CASSPTIGGPQPQHF. Here the CDR3 DNA reads TGTGCCAGCAGCCCAACGATCGGGGGGCCTCAGCCCCAGCATTTT. V usage is TRBV11-2 and J usage is TRBJ1-5; D is possibly TRBD1 (6 bases). The CDR3 is 15 amino acids. Trimming left V 5 bases short and J 6 bases short, with 17 bases between. CDR1 is SGHAT, CDR2 FQNNGV, per germline.